One sample yielded the 23 T cell receptor beta chains listed below, sequenced in a study of blood T cell repertoires in COVID-19. Sequenced by immunoSEQ multiplex PCR; TCRdb stores in-frame clones only, minus some. The sample holds about 170,000 clones; around 87% are singletons and the top ten take about 2.6%. The sample comprised peripheral blood. The receptors were sampled from a woman aged 80 or older with COVID-19, enrolled during active disease.

The CDR3 nucleotides are TGCGCCAGCTCTCCTGCCGGCTCCTACAATGAGCAGTTCTTC. Encoded protein: CASSPAGSYNEQFF. This chain links TRBV5-1 with TRBJ2-1, with D unresolved. CDR1 is SGHRS, CDR2 YFSETQ, per germline. The ends were cut back, 7 bases at V and 0 bases at J, with 11 bases in the middle. This CDR3 region has 14 residues.

This rearrangement joins TRBV3-1 (or the pseudogene TRBV3-2) to TRBJ1-2; D is possibly TRBD1 (5 bases). Germline V gene data show CDR1 as LGHDT and CDR2 as YNNKEL (reference sequence). There are 16 residues in the CDR3. Trimming pared 1 base from V and 0 bases from J, leaving 12 bases between. CDR3 protein: CASSQGGGGTNYGYTF. As DNA, the CDR3 is TGTGCCAGCAGCCAAGGGGGCGGGGGTACTAACTATGGCTACACCTTC.

This chain joins TRBV9 and TRBJ1-2, with 7 bases identical to TRBD1. V was pared by 0 bases and J by 7 bases, with 9 bases of the junction left unmatched. Germline lookup yields CDR1 SGDLS and CDR2 YYNGEE. The CDR3 covers 15 residues. The CDR3 coding sequence is TGTGCCAGCAGCGTAGCCCCGGCGACAGGGACTGGCTACACCTTC. This gives the protein CASSVAPATGTGYTF.

This chain links TRBV7-9 with TRBJ1-4, with 7 nucleotides matching TRBD1. CDR3 length: 15 residues. The germline V gene encodes CDR1 SEHNR and CDR2 FQNEAQ (reference sequence). The V gene end was trimmed by 3 bases and the J gene end by 7 bases; junction bases not matched to a gene: 8. CDR3 DNA: TGTGCCAGCAGCTTCTGGGGCAGGGGGGTTGAAAAACTGTTTTTT. Translation: CASSFWGRGVEKLFF.

The J gene is TRBJ1-2, the V gene TRBV5-6; 9 positions agree with TRBD1. Germline loops: CDR1 SGHDT, CDR2 YYEEEE. The CDR3 contains 13 residues. J lost 8 bases, V lost 5 bases, and 7 bases had no gene match. CDR3: CASRSGTGRGYTF. CDR3 DNA sequence: TGTGCCAGCAGATCCGGGACAGGGCGAGGCTACACCTTC.

The J gene is TRBJ2-2, the V gene TRBV6-4, with a possible D match to TRBD1 (6 bases). V was trimmed by 7 bases and J by 4 bases, leaving 13 bases between them. This CDR3 region has 14 residues. Germline V CDR1 and CDR2: MRHNA, SNTAGT. The CDR3 sequence: CASKETGSTGELFF. CDR3 nucleotide sequence: TGTGCCAGCAAAGAAACAGGGAGCACCGGGGAGCTGTTTTTT.

The chain couples TRBV28 to TRBJ2-1, with TRBD1 matching 10 bases. There are 14 residues in the CDR3. The germline V gene encodes CDR1 MDHEN and CDR2 SYDVKM. V lost 4 bases and J lost 9; bases outside the gene matches: 6. CDR3 residues: CASSWGQGMSEQFF. CDR3 sequence (DNA): TGTGCCAGCAGTTGGGGACAGGGGATGAGTGAGCAGTTCTTC.

This chain links TRBV29-1 with TRBJ2-2; perhaps TRBD1 as D (6 bases). Germline CDR1 reads SQVTM; CDR2 reads ANQGSEA. V was trimmed by 4 bases and J by 0 bases, leaving 6 bases between them. The CDR3 covers 13 residues. Written as DNA, the CDR3 is TGCAGCGTTGGGACAGCGAACACCGGGGAGCTGTTTTTT. The encoded protein is CSVGTANTGELFF.

CDR3 amino acids: CASSISVAFF. The CDR3 region has the DNA TGTGCCAGTAGTATTAGTGTAGCGTTCTTC. This chain links TRBV19 with TRBJ2-1; no definite D call. The CDR3 has 10 amino acids. Germline assignment: CDR1 LNHDA and CDR2 SQIVND (reference sequence). V shed 3 bases and J shed 15 bases, with 9 bases lying between them.

V is TRBV6-5 and J is TRBJ2-3; 8 bases agree with TRBD2. CDR3 size: 14 residues. In germline, CDR1 is MNHEY, CDR2 SVGAGI. V lost 6 bases to trimming and J lost 9 bases; unmatched junction nucleotides: 11. CDR3 DNA: TGTGCCAGCAGCCTCGTAGCGGGATTGTTAACGCAGTATTTT. It codes for CASSLVAGLLTQYF.

This clone was detected only a few times. J is TRBJ2-2 and V is TRBV6-2 or TRBV6-3; 8 bases fit TRBD2. The trim removed 6 bases at V and 1 base at J, leaving 4 bases unmatched. There are 15 residues in the CDR3. Per germline, CDR1 MNHEY and CDR2 SVGEGT. For the CDR3, the DNA is TGTGCCAGCAGCCAAACTAGCGGGAACACCGGGGAGCTGTTTTTT. Its protein product is CASSQTSGNTGELFF.

This sequence joins TRBV6-5 and TRBJ2-7; no reliable D call. The CDR3 length is 16 residues. Germline assignment: CDR1 MNHEY and CDR2 SVGAGI. Trimming pared 0 bases from V and 0 bases from J, leaving 12 bases between. The DNA for the CDR3 is TGTGCCAGCAGTTACTCGATCCCTAGTAGCTCCTACGAGCAGTACTTC. This translates into CASSYSIPSSSYEQYF.

The chain joins TRBV7-3 to TRBJ1-5; no firm D call. The CDR3 has 13 amino acids. Per germline, CDR1 SGHTA and CDR2 FQGTGA. V shed 1 base and J shed 7 bases, with 8 bases lying between them. The CDR3 is CASSLIPGQPQHF. DNA of the CDR3: TGTGCCAGCAGCTTAATCCCCGGGCAGCCCCAGCATTTT.

The J gene is TRBJ1-3, the V gene TRBV18; D is unresolved. Germline lookup yields CDR1 KGHSH and CDR2 LQKENI. With 3 bases removed from V and 1 base from J, the gap between germline ends came to 13 bases. CDR3 length: 16 residues. The CDR3 DNA is TGTGCCAGCTCACCTCGTAGCGAACCGTCTGGAAACACCATATATTTT. Residues: CASSPRSEPSGNTIYF.

This clone has only one observation. The rearrangement uses TRBV7-9 and TRBJ2-3, with 11 bases identical to TRBD2. The J segment lost 2 bases and the V segment lost 5 bases, leaving 9 bases of the junction unmatched. The CDR3 length is 17 residues. Per the germline V gene, CDR1 is SEHNR and CDR2 is FQNEAQ (reference sequence). The CDR3 loop is CASSDSGTSGFTDTQYF. Here the CDR3 DNA reads TGTGCCAGCAGCGACTCCGGGACTAGCGGATTCACAGATACGCAGTATTTT.

V gene TRBV29-1 combines with J gene TRBJ2-7; a weak D match, TRBD1 (5 bases). The germline V and J ends were trimmed by 2 bases and 5 bases, with 10 bases remaining between them. In germline, CDR1 is SQVTM, CDR2 ANQGSEA. The CDR3 sequence is 12 residues long. The CDR3, as DNA: TGCAGCGTTGAACAGGGTCCCAACGAGCAGTACTTC. It encodes CSVEQGPNEQYF.

The J gene is TRBJ2-1, the V gene TRBV7-2, with D possibly matching TRBD2 (6 bases). V was shortened by 1 base and J by 4 bases, with 11 bases between the two germline ends. This CDR3 has 15 residues. CDR1 and CDR2 (germline): SGHTA, FQGNSA. CDR3 loop: CASSLDGGSYNEQFF. CDR3 DNA: TGTGCCAGCAGCTTAGACGGAGGGTCGTACAATGAGCAGTTCTTC. The variable domain in full, with the rest retrieved from reference TRBV7-2 and TRBJ2-1, is GAGVSQSPSNKVTEKGKDVELRCDPISGHTALYWYRQSLGQGLEFLIYFQGNSAPDKSGLPSDRFSAERTGGSVSTLTIQRTQQEDSAVYLCASSLDGGSYNEQFFGPGTRLTVL.

In this sample, this clone turned up a few times. The V and J genes are TRBV5-1 and TRBJ1-1, with unresolved D. The germline V and J ends were trimmed by 6 bases and 2 bases, with 17 bases remaining between them. This CDR3 has 15 residues. The germline V gene encodes CDR1 SGHRS and CDR2 YFSETQ. The DNA of the CDR3 is TGCGCCAGCAAAGGGCGAGGGTCGGGAAACACTGAAGCTTTCTTT. Amino acids: CASKGRGSGNTEAFF.

There are a few counts of this clone. The J gene is TRBJ1-2, the V gene TRBV4-1; 11 bases match TRBD1. There are 16 residues in the CDR3. The ends lost 3 bases at V and 5 bases at J; junction bases unmatched: 8. Germline CDR1 reads MGHRA; CDR2 reads YSYEKL. The CDR3 DNA follows: TGCGCCAGCAGCCAGCTTATTGGACAGGGGGCGTATGGCTACACCTTC. Translation: CASSQLIGQGAYGYTF.

The rearrangement links TRBV21-1 to TRBJ2-3; no DNA check was done on the table's D call, TRBD2. TRBV21-1 is recorded as a pseudogene. This CDR3 is built from 16 residues. The CDR3 region has the DNA TGTGCCAGCAACAATCGACCCTCCCTAACTAGAAATACGCAGTATTTT. The encoded protein is CASNNRPSLTRNTQYF.

CDR3 sequence (DNA): TGCGCCAGCAGCCAAGATAAACAAGCGGGAGGGTCGGGAGAGACCCAGTACTTC. It yields the protein CASSQDKQAGGSGETQYF. The chain employs TRBV4-1 and TRBJ2-5; 10 nucleotides agree with TRBD2. Germline loops: CDR1 MGHRA, CDR2 YSYEKL. CDR3 length: 18 residues. V gave up 0 bases and J gave up 4 bases; unmatched junction bases: 11.

The chain links TRBV7-8 to TRBJ2-7, with 7 bases lining up with TRBD1. After removal of 4 bases from V and 3 bases from J, the junction contained 18 bases not matched to a gene. This CDR3 spans 18 amino acids. Germline lookup yields CDR1 SGHVS and CDR2 FQNEAQ. In nucleotides, the CDR3 is TGTGCCAGCAGCTCCGTACCTCCTGGGACAGCAGCCGACTACGAGCAGTACTTC. Its translation: CASSSVPPGTAADYEQYF.

The chain employs TRBV27 and TRBJ2-4, with 14 bases that match TRBD2. The CDR3 is 17 residues long. V shed 2 bases and J 5 bases; nucleotides not matched to a gene: 5. Germline CDR1 is MNHEY and CDR2 is SMNVEV (reference sequence). The CDR3 region is CASSLRGTSGSQNIQYF. CDR3 DNA sequence: TGTGCCAGCAGTTTAAGAGGGACTAGCGGGAGCCAAAACATTCAGTACTTC.